What follows is one T cell receptor beta chain and its context. This entry comes from a study of blood T cell repertoires in COVID-19. Trimming removed 3 bases at V and 3 bases at J, with 7 bases between. The germline CDR1 and CDR2 sequences are MNHNY and SVGAGI (reference sequence). This CDR3 has 13 amino acids. The assay was immunoSEQ multiplex PCR, and TCRdb's table has in-frame clones only and misses some. The sample records fewer than 200,000 clones, approximately 90% being singletons. The sequencing sample was made of peripheral blood. The source of this sequence is a man aged 18 to 29 who had recovered from COVID-19. The rearrangement links TRBV6-6 to TRBJ2-3; perhaps TRBD2 as D (6 bases). This CDR3 is CASSYGRTDTQYF. The CDR3 coding sequence is TGTGCCAGCAGTTATGGGAGGACAGATACGCAGTATTTT.